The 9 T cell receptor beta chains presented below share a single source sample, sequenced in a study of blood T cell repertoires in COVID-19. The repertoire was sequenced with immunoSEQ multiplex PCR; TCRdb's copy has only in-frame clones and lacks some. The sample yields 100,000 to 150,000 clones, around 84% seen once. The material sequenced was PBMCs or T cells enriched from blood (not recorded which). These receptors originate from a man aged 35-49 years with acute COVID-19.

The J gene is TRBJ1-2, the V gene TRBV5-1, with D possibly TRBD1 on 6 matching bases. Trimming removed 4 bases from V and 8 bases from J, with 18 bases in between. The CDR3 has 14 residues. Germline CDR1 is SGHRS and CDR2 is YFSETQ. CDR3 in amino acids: CASSERTDVGGYTF. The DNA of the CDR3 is TGCGCCAGCAGCGAAAGGACAGACGTGGGAGGCTACACCTTC.

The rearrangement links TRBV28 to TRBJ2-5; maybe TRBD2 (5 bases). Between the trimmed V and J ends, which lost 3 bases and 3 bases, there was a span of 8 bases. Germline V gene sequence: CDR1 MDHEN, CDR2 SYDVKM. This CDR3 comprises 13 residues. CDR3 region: CASSLASKETQYF. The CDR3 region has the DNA TGTGCCAGCAGTTTGGCTAGCAAAGAGACCCAGTACTTC.

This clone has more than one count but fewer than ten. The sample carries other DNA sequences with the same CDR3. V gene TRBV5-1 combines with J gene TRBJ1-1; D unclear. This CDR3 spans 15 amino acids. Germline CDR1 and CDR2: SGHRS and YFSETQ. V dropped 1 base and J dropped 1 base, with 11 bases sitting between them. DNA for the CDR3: TGCGCCAGCAGCTTGCCCAACACGGGGAACACTGAAGCTTTCTTT. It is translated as CASSLPNTGNTEAFF.

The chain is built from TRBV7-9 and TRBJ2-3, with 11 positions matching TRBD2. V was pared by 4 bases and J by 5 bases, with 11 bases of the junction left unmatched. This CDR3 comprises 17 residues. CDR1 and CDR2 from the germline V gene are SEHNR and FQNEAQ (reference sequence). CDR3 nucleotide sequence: TGTGCCAGCAGCTATGCCGGGACTAGCGGACTCCAAGATACGCAGTATTTT. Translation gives CASSYAGTSGLQDTQYF.

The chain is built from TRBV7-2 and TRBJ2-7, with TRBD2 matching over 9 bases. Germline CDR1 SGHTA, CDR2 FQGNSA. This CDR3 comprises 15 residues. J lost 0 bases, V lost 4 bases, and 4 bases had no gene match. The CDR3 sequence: CASSSGLALSYEQYF. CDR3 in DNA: TGTGCCAGCAGCTCCGGACTAGCGCTCTCCTACGAGCAGTACTTC.

CDR3 nucleotide sequence: TGTGCCAGCAGCTTAAAAGGGGATCAGCCCCAGCATTTT. Its translation is CASSLKGDQPQHF. The J gene is TRBJ1-5, the V gene TRBV7-3, with a weak D call TRBD1 (5 bases). Germline V gene sequence: CDR1 SGHTA, CDR2 FQGTGA. Trimming left V 1 base short and J 5 bases short, with 6 bases between. The CDR3 runs 13 residues.

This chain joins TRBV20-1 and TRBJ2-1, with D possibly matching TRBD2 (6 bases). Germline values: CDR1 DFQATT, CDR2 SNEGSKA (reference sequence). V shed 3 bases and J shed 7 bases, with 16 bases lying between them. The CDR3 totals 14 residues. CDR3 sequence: CSASKGGIKNEQFF. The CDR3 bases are TGCAGTGCTAGTAAGGGCGGGATAAAGAATGAGCAGTTCTTC.

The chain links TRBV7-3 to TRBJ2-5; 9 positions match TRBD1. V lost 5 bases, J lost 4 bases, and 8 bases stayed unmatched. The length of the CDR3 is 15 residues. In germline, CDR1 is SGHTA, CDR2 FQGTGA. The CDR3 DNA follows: TGTGCCAGCAGCATCCAAGGACAGGGGCCAGAGACCCAGTACTTC. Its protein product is CASSIQGQGPETQYF. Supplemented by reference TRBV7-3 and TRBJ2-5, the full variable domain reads GAGVSQTPSNKVTEKGKYVELRCDPISGHTALYWYRQSLGQGPEFLIYFQGTGAADDSGLPNDRFFAVRPEGSVSTLKIQRTERGDSAVYLCASSIQGQGPETQYFGPGTRLLVL.

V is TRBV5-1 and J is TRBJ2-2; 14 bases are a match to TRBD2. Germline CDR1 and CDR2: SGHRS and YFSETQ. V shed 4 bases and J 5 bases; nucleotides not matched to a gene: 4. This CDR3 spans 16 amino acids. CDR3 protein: CASSAGLAGVTGELFF. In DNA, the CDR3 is TGCGCCAGCAGCGCGGGACTAGCGGGAGTTACCGGGGAGCTGTTTTTT.